This T cell receptor (beta chain) is drawn from a study of brain T cells in children with intractable seizures. Study-level findings and limits: Pre- and post-surgery blood differed in depth, so pre-surgery absences may be undersampling.

The repertoire was sequenced with immunoSEQ multiplex PCR; TCRdb's copy has only in-frame clones and lacks some. The sample lists 300,000 to 400,000 clones; approximately 93% were seen once. The J segment lost 2 bases and the V segment lost 3 bases, leaving 3 bases of the junction unmatched. Looked up from germline, CDR1 is KGHDR and CDR2 is SFDVKD. The CDR3 runs 16 residues. Time point specified: blood from clinic visit 5 months post-surgery; TSC patient then seizure free. The sequenced cases were selected for having the highest brain T cell transcript signatures. Concerning this clone itself: Its antigen is unknown.

This chain connects TRBV24-1 to TRBJ2-3; 11 bases align to TRBD1. The sequences come from peripheral blood, collected less than 6 months after surgery. The TCR originated in a boy younger than two with tuberous sclerosis and intractable seizures. This CDR3 reads CATSDGDRGNTDTQYF. Here the CDR3 DNA reads TGTGCCACCAGTGATGGGGACAGGGGGAACACAGATACGCAGTATTTT.